The 14 T cell receptor beta chains presented below share a single source sample, sequenced in a study of regulatory T cells in long-lasting Graves disease. Stated time point: persistent/refractory GD, antithyroid drugs over 5 years with positive TRAb. Making the TCR library involved RNA that had been extracted from PBMCs. In building TCR beta libraries, iRepertoire HTBI primers were used together with Arm-PCR of CDR3 regions. MiXCR, run by TCRdb on the multiplex PCR reads, gives a single entry per CDR3 protein. The table shows a few hundred thousand distinct CDR3 sequences, with roughly a quarter occurring only once. The sequenced sample was peripheral blood mononuclear cells (PBMCs), obtained when the disease was refractory, from a patient treated with antithyroid drugs. The receptors derive from a female donor with Graves disease.

This clonotype occurred many times. The V call is TRBV6-5, the J call TRBJ2-7; no definite D call. The CDR3 runs to 14 residues. The germline V gene has CDR1 MNHEY and CDR2 SVGAGI. Trimming cost V 0 bases and J 5 bases, with 11 bases left between them. Here the CDR3 reads CASSYSTSLNEQYF. CDR3 DNA sequence: TGTGCCAGCAGTTACTCAACGAGCCTGAACGAGCAGTACTTC.

This clonotype was observed at least ten times. The chain recombines TRBV11-1 with TRBJ2-7; no clear D. Germline-derived CDR1 and CDR2 are SGHAT and FQDESV (reference sequence). The length of the CDR3 is 11 residues. V dropped 3 bases and J dropped 7 bases, with 7 bases sitting between them. DNA of the CDR3: TGTGCCAGCAGCTTTACTGAGGAGCAGTACTTC. Its protein is CASSFTEEQYF.

This clonotype was counted between two and nine times. In nucleotides, the CDR3 is TGTGCCAGCAGCTTATACAACGAGCAGTACTTC. This gives the protein CASSLYNEQYF. The rearrangement joins TRBV7-9 to TRBJ2-7; D is unresolved. The length of the CDR3 is 11 residues. Germline-derived CDR1 and CDR2 are SEHNR and FQNEAQ (reference sequence). Trimming took 2 bases from V and 5 from J, leaving 4 bases between them.

This chain uses TRBV5-6 with TRBJ1-2; no reliable D call. V lost 4 bases to trimming and J lost 8 bases, with 21 bases between them. The CDR3 has 15 amino acids. Germline V CDR1 and CDR2: SGHDT, YYEEEE. CDR3 sequence: CASSPRRAPAGGYTF. CDR3 sequence (DNA): TGTGCCAGCAGCCCCCGTAGGGCTCCCGCTGGGGGCTACACCTTC.

The V gene is TRBV6-5, the J gene TRBJ2-5; D ambiguous. This CDR3 has 14 amino acids. Germline CDR1 MNHEY, CDR2 SVGAGI. V was clipped by 3 bases and J by 4 bases, with 12 bases between them. The CDR3 spells CASSYQIGLETQYF. The DNA of the CDR3 is TGTGCCAGCAGTTATCAGATTGGGTTAGAGACCCAGTACTTC.

The rearrangement uses TRBV19 and TRBJ1-6, with 7 bases fitting TRBD1. This CDR3 has 13 amino acids. Germline V gene lookup returns CDR1 LNHDA and CDR2 SQIVND (reference sequence). The V segment lost 7 bases and the J segment 11 bases; nucleotides outside the gene matches: 8. The CDR3 sequence is CASTPGGTTPLHF. The CDR3 nucleotides are TGTGCCAGTACTCCAGGGGGGACTACACCCCTCCACTTT.

CDR3 coding DNA: TGTGCCAGCAGCGTAGTGTGGGACAGAGCCTACGAGCAGTACTTC. This codes for CASSVVWDRAYEQYF. The chain has TRBV7-9 and TRBJ2-7, with TRBD1 matching 7 bases. V lost 5 bases, J lost 2 bases, and 9 bases stayed unmatched. This CDR3 comprises 15 residues. Germline CDR1 reads SEHNR; CDR2 reads FQNEAQ (reference sequence). Combining the CDR3 with reference TRBV7-9 and TRBJ2-7 gives the whole variable domain DTGVSQNPRHKITKRGQNVTFRCDPISEHNRLYWYRQTLGQGPEFLTYFQNEAQLEKSRLLSDRFSAERPKGSFSTLEIQRTEQGDSAMYLCASSVVWDRAYEQYFGPGTRLTVT.

Concerning this clonotype: A much larger clone differs from this one at a single base, so this may be a read error. The chain uses TRBV2 and TRBJ2-7, with TRBD2 matching 15 bases. The germline gives CDR1 SNHLY, CDR2 FYNNEI. The CDR3 has 16 amino acids. CDR3 nucleotide sequence: TGTGTCAGCAGCGAGCGGACTAGCGGGAGGGGAAAAAAGCAGTACTTC. Translating it yields CVSSERTSGRGKKQYF.

This clonotype has more than one count but fewer than ten. V is TRBV7-2 and J is TRBJ2-2; 7 positions agree with TRBD1. This CDR3 has 14 amino acids. CDR1 is SGHTA and CDR2 is FQGNSA in the germline V gene. Losses at the gene ends were 6 bases for V and 5 bases for J; bases not matched to a gene: 6. The CDR3 region is CASSSQGDTGELFF. CDR3 nucleotide sequence: TGTGCCAGCAGTTCCCAGGGGGATACCGGGGAGCTGTTTTTT.

A remark on this clonotype: A much bigger clone sits one base away, suggesting this may be a read error. V is TRBV20-1 and J is TRBJ1-2; no reliable D call. V dropped 2 bases and J dropped 8 bases, with 9 bases sitting between them. Germline V lookup: CDR1 DFQATT, CDR2 SNEGSKA (reference sequence). This CDR3 is built from 11 residues. CDR3 DNA: TGCAGTGCTAGATACGGTGGGGGCTACACCTTC. This encodes CSARYGGGYTF.

The table lists this clonotype with a few counts. The genes are TRBV12-3 or TRBV12-4 and TRBJ1-1; 8 bases line up with TRBD1. V shed 6 bases, J shed 0 bases, and the junction held 6 bases outside the gene matches. This CDR3 comprises 15 residues. The CDR3 DNA is TGTGCCAGCAGACGACAGGGGTCCATGAACACTGAAGCTTTCTTT. It translates to CASRRQGSMNTEAFF.

The chain employs TRBV7-8 and TRBJ1-2; 10 nucleotides match TRBD1. V lost 0 bases to trimming and J lost 5 bases; unmatched junction nucleotides: 3. Germline V gene sequence: CDR1 SGHVS, CDR2 FQNEAQ. This CDR3 region has 15 residues. This CDR3 reads CASSLAGTGVYGYTF. Written as DNA, the CDR3 is TGTGCCAGCAGCTTAGCCGGGACAGGGGTTTATGGCTACACCTTC.

This clonotype was observed many times. The chain combines TRBV2 with TRBJ2-4, with 9 bases aligning to TRBD2. The germline V gene encodes CDR1 SNHLY and CDR2 FYNNEI. This CDR3 contains 16 residues. The V gene end was trimmed by 5 bases and the J gene end by 3 bases; junction bases not matched to a gene: 8. The CDR3 DNA follows: TGTGCCAGCAGTAGTAGCGGGAGAGGTGTCAAAAACATTCAGTACTTC. It yields the protein CASSSSGRGVKNIQYF.

The chain uses TRBV11-2 and TRBJ2-7, with 7 bases matching TRBD2. The CDR3 is 15 amino acids. V lost 2 bases to trimming and J lost 0 bases; unmatched junction nucleotides: 4. Germline V gene lookup returns CDR1 SGHAT and CDR2 FQNNGV. In DNA form, the CDR3 reads TGTGCCAGCAGCTTACCTTCTAGCGGCTCCTACGAGCAGTACTTC. It is translated as CASSLPSSGSYEQYF.